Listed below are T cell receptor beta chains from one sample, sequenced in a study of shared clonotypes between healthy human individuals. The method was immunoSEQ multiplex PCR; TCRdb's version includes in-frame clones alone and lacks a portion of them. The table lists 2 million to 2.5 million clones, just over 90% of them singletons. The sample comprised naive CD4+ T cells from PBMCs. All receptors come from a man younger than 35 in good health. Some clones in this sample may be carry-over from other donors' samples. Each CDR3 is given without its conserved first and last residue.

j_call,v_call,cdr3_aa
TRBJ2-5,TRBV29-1,SVALDRRETQY
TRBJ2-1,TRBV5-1,ASSRGLAGTLGEQF
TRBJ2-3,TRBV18,ASSPGLADTQY
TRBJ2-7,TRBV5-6,ASSHSRTVSYEQY
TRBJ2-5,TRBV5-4,ASSRYRGGETQY
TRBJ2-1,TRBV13,ASSLQTSGVGEQF
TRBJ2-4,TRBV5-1,ASSTLSGSDIQY
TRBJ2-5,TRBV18,ASSRRQGLKETQY
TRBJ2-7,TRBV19,ASSIRGGDYEQY
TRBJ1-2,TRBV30,ALSGGTVYGYT
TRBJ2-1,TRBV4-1,ASSQEVKVERPNEQF
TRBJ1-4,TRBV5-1,ASSLGQGGEKLF
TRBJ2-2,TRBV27,ASSINTGELF
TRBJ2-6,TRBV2,ASTTTGSGANVLT
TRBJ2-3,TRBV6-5,ASSYSPIADTQY
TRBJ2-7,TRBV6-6,ASSWGAEQY
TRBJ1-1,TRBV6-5,ASSYLRGRAF
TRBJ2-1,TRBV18,ASSPPSLQEQF
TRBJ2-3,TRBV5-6,ASSPDRSLMDTQY
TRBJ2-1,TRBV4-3,ASSLGLAAYNEQF
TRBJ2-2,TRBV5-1,ASGPPEPGELF
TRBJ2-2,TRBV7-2,ASSLATGAAGELF
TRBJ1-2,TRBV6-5,ASRTGDGYT
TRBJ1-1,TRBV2,ASRGKVFPPEAF
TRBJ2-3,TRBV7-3,ASSPGLAFADTQY
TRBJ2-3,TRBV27,ASSSHYKGSTDTQY
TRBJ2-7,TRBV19,ASSLGGTRYEQY
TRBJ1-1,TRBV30,AGGHPNTEAF
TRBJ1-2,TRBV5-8,ASSLPQYLYGYT
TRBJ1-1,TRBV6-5,ASSYVKGRTEAF
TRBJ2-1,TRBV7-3,ASSFGGGGPGNEQF
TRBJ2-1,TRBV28,ASSLKLSEQF
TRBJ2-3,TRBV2,ASPAVSTDTQY
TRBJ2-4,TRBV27,ASSPPPSDRVVLGSKNIQY
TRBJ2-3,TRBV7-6,ASSSRQLSTDTQY
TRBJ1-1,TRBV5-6,ASSPWAVNTEAF
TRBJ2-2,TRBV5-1,ASSPTGPNTGELF
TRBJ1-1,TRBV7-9,ASTLGRGGWTEAF
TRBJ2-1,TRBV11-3,ASSLRAGRGYNEQF
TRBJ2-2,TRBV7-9,ASRGRDEGNTGELF
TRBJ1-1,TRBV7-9,ASTEEVDSTEAF